The T cell receptor beta chain described here comes from a study of blood T cell repertoires in COVID-19 (dated by TCRdb to the early 2020s). Study-wide context: Collaborator samples came from the United States, Italy and Spain and covered acute and convalescent phases of COVID-19. The material from the prospective study consisted of cDNA or gDNA derived from T cells, B-cell-depleted T cells, or PBMCs. Subjects who had been exposed to COVID-19, were actively infected with it, or had recovered from it provided the deeply sampled blood TCRbeta repertoires that made up the dataset. The repertoires were made available in a free public database intended to serve as a resource for research on the immune response to SARS-CoV-2. The samples were drawn from two sources: the first 160 participants of the ongoing ImmuneRACE study, and 1,200 or so subjects contributed by 6 global collaborators. Sample metadata almost always included a de-identified subject ID, COVID-19 status, age in years and sex. Where HLA class I and class II types were available, the types were taken from metadata supplied by the sample provider, not from assay-based typing. Overall study outcomes, separate from this receptor: The quantity of clinical and demographic metadata differed by source and by participant and was supplied without curation.

At one collaborating source in Seattle, patients were enrolled during active infection and were followed longitudinally through the course of disease. The collaborating institutions used their own protocols to collect whole blood in K2EDTA tubes. For TCRbeta analysis, collaborators shipped samples in one of three forms: frozen whole blood, isolated PBMCs, or DNA extracted from either of those sample types. As concerns this clone: The clone's antigen remains unknown. Base-call qualities are not available, and no considerably larger clone is one nucleotide away.

The immunoSEQ Assay, a bias-controlled multiplex PCR, was used to amplify TCRbeta CDR3 regions from genomic DNA. The paper's processing steps were these. Nucleated cell counts per sample were estimated from amplification of reference gene primers within the assay. To quantify the absolute abundance of each unique TCRbeta CDR3 rearrangement, sequence reads were collapsed and filtered. For each sample, productive Simpson clonality was calculated as the square root of Simpson's diversity index over productive rearrangements. This is the immuneACCESS table as TCRdb keeps it, with only in-frame sequences that have V and J called. A part of the clones is gone; compared with another copy, unresolved V genes explain less than half, and the rest is unexplained. V and J calls and clone size follow that table, whereas D and trimming were derived from the DNA. The sample includes 300,000 to 400,000 clones, with roughly 86% observed a single time. About 2% of the sample belongs to the ten largest clones.

Material: peripheral blood. This TCR came from a woman between 55 and 75 years old with COVID-19, enrolled during active disease.

CDR3 region: CASSLSTSGGDEQFF. The nucleotides read TGCGCCAGCAGCTTGTCCACTAGCGGGGGTGATGAGCAGTTCTTC. The V and J genes are TRBV5-1 and TRBJ2-1, with 11 bases in between that match TRBD2. Sequences SGHRS (CDR1) and YFSETQ (CDR2) are obtained from the germline V gene. Measured from the cysteine to the phenylalanine, the CDR3 is 15 residues long. The only DNA kept is the CDR3, 45 bases in frame from the first base. V has 1 base trimmed and J has 8 bases trimmed; junction bases matching no gene number 5.